The 32 T cell receptor beta chains below were found in one sample sequenced in a study of cytomegalovirus exposure and HLA in healthy donors. It was with 60 Vbeta and 13 Jbeta primers that the PCR ran. TCRdb's copy holds only in-frame clones and misses some; the assay was immunoSEQ multiplex PCR. The table has 150,000 to 200,000 clones, roughly 80% seen once. Sequencing was done on a sample of PBMCs. Receptor source: a female donor in good health and CMV-seronegative.

This chain links TRBV5-1 with TRBJ2-2, with D perhaps matching TRBD1 (6 bases). This CDR3 region has 14 residues. The V gene's germline CDR1 is SGHRS and CDR2 YFSETQ. Trimming shortened V by 3 bases and J by 6 bases, and 12 bases separated the two germline ends. CDR3 bases: TGCGCCAGCAGCTATAGGGGGACCCCCGGGGAGCTGTTTTTT. Its protein is CASSYRGTPGELFF.

The chain has TRBV9 and TRBJ1-1, with 11 bases matching TRBD1. Germline trimming cut 5 bases from V and 4 bases from J; bases unmatched to any gene: 4. The germline gives CDR1 SGDLS, CDR2 YYNGEE. There are 14 residues in the CDR3. This CDR3 is CASSTGTGGTEAFF. In DNA form, the CDR3 reads TGTGCCAGCAGTACCGGGACAGGGGGCACTGAAGCTTTCTTT. The full variable domain, its missing parts supplied by reference TRBV9 and TRBJ1-1, is DSGVTQTPKHLITATGQRVTLRCSPRSGDLSVYWYQQSLDQGLQFLIQYYNGEERAKGNILERFSAQQFPDLHSELNLSSLELGDSALYFCASSTGTGGTEAFFGQGTRLTVV.

This sequence joins TRBV5-1 and TRBJ2-7; 12 nucleotides line up with TRBD1. This CDR3 is built from 17 residues. CDR1 is SGHRS and CDR2 is YFSETQ in the germline V gene. The trim removed 4 bases at V and 2 bases at J, leaving 10 bases unmatched. The CDR3 loop is CASSLGTGGPPPYEQYF. CDR3 DNA sequence: TGCGCCAGCAGCCTAGGGACAGGGGGCCCTCCGCCCTACGAGCAGTACTTC.

The V gene is TRBV6-6, the J gene TRBJ1-1, with D maybe TRBD1 (5 bases). The germline V gene encodes CDR1 MNHNY and CDR2 SVGAGI (reference sequence). The V end lost 4 bases, the J end lost 8 bases, and 17 bases lay between the germline ends. There are 14 residues in the CDR3. The DNA for the CDR3 is TGTGCCAGCAGTTCCCAGAGAATGGGGCCCGAAGCTTTCTTT. As protein: CASSSQRMGPEAFF.

The CDR3 coding sequence is TGTGCCAGCAGCGTAGGACCCCAGGTTCATAGCAATCAGCCCCAGCATTTT. Translating gives CASSVGPQVHSNQPQHF. The J gene is TRBJ1-5, the V gene TRBV9; D remains unclear. Between the trimmed V and J ends, which lost 0 bases and 0 bases, there was a span of 13 bases. Per the germline V gene, CDR1 is SGDLS and CDR2 is YYNGEE. The CDR3 has 17 residues.

This clone has just a few counts. CDR3 DNA sequence: TGTGCCAGCAGTTGGGGGAGGGGGGCCTCAGAACAGCCCCAGCATTTT. Translating gives CASSWGRGASEQPQHF. The chain is built from TRBV28 and TRBJ1-5, with D possibly TRBD1 on 6 matching bases. V lost 4 bases and J lost 7, with 20 bases in between. The CDR3 runs to 16 residues. The germline CDR1 and CDR2 sequences are MDHEN and SYDVKM.

In regard to this clone: An end of the junction differs from the germline gene, which may be a read error. The chain carries TRBV5-6 and TRBJ1-6; D remains unclear. Looked up from germline, CDR1 is SGHDT and CDR2 is YYEEEE. The length of the CDR3 is 13 residues. The CDR3 coding sequence is TGTGCCAGCAGCCCCCCGACGAAGATGGAGCTACTCTTT. This translates into CASSPPTKMELLF.

V and J are TRBV19 and TRBJ1-6; unclear D gene. The CDR3 spans 14 residues. Trimming shortened V by 8 bases and J by 0 bases, and 8 bases separated the two germline ends. Germline V gives CDR1 LNHDA, CDR2 SQIVND (reference sequence). CDR3 sequence (DNA): TGTGCCAGTGGCGGCTACTCCTATAATTCACCCCTCCACTTT. Protein product: CASGGYSYNSPLHF.

The rearrangement links TRBV5-1 to TRBJ2-3; D not resolved. CDR3 length equals 14 residues. Germline V CDR1 and CDR2: SGHRS, YFSETQ. Between the trimmed V and J ends, which lost 0 bases and 2 bases, there was a span of 7 bases. This CDR3 is CASSLGGLTDTQYF. CDR3 nucleotide sequence: TGCGCCAGCAGCTTGGGCGGCCTCACAGATACGCAGTATTTT. Based on the CDR3 plus reference TRBV5-1 and TRBJ2-3, the full variable domain is KAGVTQTPRYLIKTRGQQVTLSCSPISGHRSVSWYQQTPGQGLQFLFEYFSETQRNKGNFPGRFSGRQFSNSRSEMNVSTLELGDSALYLCASSLGGLTDTQYFGPGTRLTVL.

The chain joins TRBV30 to TRBJ2-5, with D unresolved. V lost 2 bases, J lost 1 base, and 5 bases lay in between. Germline V gene data show CDR1 as GTSNPN and CDR2 as SVGIG (reference sequence). The CDR3 is 12 amino acids. For the CDR3, the DNA is TGTGCCTGGAGTAGCCTCCAAGAGACCCAGTACTTC. Its protein product is CAWSSLQETQYF.

The sample holds one count of this clone. The rearrangement joins TRBV14 to TRBJ1-1; unclear D gene. The germline gives CDR1 SGHDN, CDR2 FVKESK. The CDR3 totals 13 residues. The V and J ends lost 0 bases and 1 base respectively, with 3 bases between them. CDR3 amino acids: CASSQDQNTEAFF. As DNA, the CDR3 is TGTGCCAGCAGCCAAGATCAGAACACTGAAGCTTTCTTT.

The V call is TRBV6-5, the J call TRBJ2-1; 10 positions agree with TRBD2. The germline V gene encodes CDR1 MNHEY and CDR2 SVGAGI. V shed 7 bases, J shed 4 bases, and the junction held 7 bases outside the gene matches. The CDR3 length is 15 residues. The CDR3 is CASTYASGSYNEQFF. In DNA, the CDR3 is TGTGCCAGCACCTACGCTAGCGGGAGTTACAATGAGCAGTTCTTC.

The rearrangement links TRBV2 to TRBJ1-1; no clear D. The V end was cut by 2 bases, the J end by 0 bases, with 16 bases between. The CDR3 covers 17 residues. Germline lookup yields CDR1 SNHLY and CDR2 FYNNEI. CDR3 nucleotide sequence: TGTGCCAGCAGTGAAACGGGCGTGCCCGGGATGAACACTGAAGCTTTCTTT. Translating it yields CASSETGVPGMNTEAFF.

The chain recombines TRBV6-5 with TRBJ2-2; no clear D gene. Germline values: CDR1 MNHEY, CDR2 SVGAGI. Deletions cut 0 bases from V and 10 bases from J, with 9 bases between. This CDR3 has 13 residues. CDR3 region: CASSYSTGEELFF. The CDR3 DNA reads as TGTGCCAGCAGTTACTCGACGGGTGAGGAGCTGTTTTTT.

The V and J genes are TRBV7-2 and TRBJ2-7, with 7 bases matching TRBD1. Germline CDR1 SGHTA, CDR2 FQGNSA. The CDR3 has 15 amino acids. After removal of 4 bases from V and 3 bases from J, the junction contained 9 bases not matched to a gene. This chain's CDR3 is CASSSPTGELYEQYF. DNA for the CDR3: TGTGCCAGCAGCTCCCCTACAGGGGAACTCTACGAGCAGTACTTC.

The V call is TRBV7-9, the J call TRBJ1-2; TRBD1 matches at 7 bases. The CDR3 runs to 14 residues. Germline trimming cut 1 base from V and 12 bases from J; bases unmatched to any gene: 11. CDR1 and CDR2 (germline): SEHNR, FQNEAQ (reference sequence). Written as DNA, the CDR3 is TGTGCCAGCAGCTTAGGGGACAGTAGGAAAGAGAACACCTTC. It specifies CASSLGDSRKENTF. The full variable domain, its missing parts supplied by reference TRBV7-9 and TRBJ1-2, is DTGVSQNPRHKITKRGQNVTFRCDPISEHNRLYWYRQTLGQGPEFLTYFQNEAQLEKSRLLSDRFSAERPKGSFSTLEIQRTEQGDSAMYLCASSLGDSRKENTFGSGTRLTVV.

V gene TRBV30 combines with J gene TRBJ2-7; 11 nucleotides match TRBD1. Germline trimming cut 5 bases from V and 5 bases from J; bases unmatched to any gene: 8. Germline V gene data show CDR1 as GTSNPN and CDR2 as SVGIG (reference sequence). This CDR3 comprises 14 residues. CDR3 nucleotides: TGTGCCTGGCATCCGGGACAGGGGGTTAACGAGCAGTACTTC. It translates to CAWHPGQGVNEQYF.

V usage is TRBV30 and J usage is TRBJ1-3; the match to TRBD1 covers 7 bases. Germline CDR1 reads GTSNPN; CDR2 reads SVGIG (reference sequence). CDR3 size: 15 residues. The V segment lost 3 bases and the J segment 5 bases; nucleotides outside the gene matches: 10. CDR3 protein: CAWSRPQQGRNTIYF. Written as DNA, the CDR3 is TGTGCCTGGAGCCGACCCCAACAGGGGCGAAACACCATATATTTT.

The chain has TRBV4-1 and TRBJ1-4, with D hard to call. CDR3 length: 14 residues. Trimming stripped 4 bases from V and 5 bases from J, with 11 bases between. CDR1 and CDR2 (germline): MGHRA, YSYEKL. The CDR3 protein is CASSPRSVNEKLFF. CDR3 DNA: TGCGCCAGCAGCCCCCGAAGCGTCAATGAAAAACTGTTTTTT.

The chain employs TRBV5-1 and TRBJ2-5, with 10 bases matching TRBD1. Trimming removed 0 bases from V and 5 bases from J; junction bases left unmatched: 7. CDR1 SGHRS and CDR2 YFSETQ come from the germline V gene. The CDR3 runs to 16 residues. The CDR3: CASSLATGQGTETQYF. The DNA for the CDR3 is TGCGCCAGCAGCTTGGCAACGGGACAGGGGACGGAGACCCAGTACTTC.

The V call is TRBV5-4, the J call TRBJ2-3; 7 positions agree with TRBD1. Germline CDR1 and CDR2: SGHNT and YYREEE (reference sequence). Trimming at V came to 0 bases and at J to 7 bases, leaving 8 bases not matched to a gene. The CDR3 totals 15 residues. The CDR3 coding sequence is TGTGCCAGCAGCTTGGCGGGGACAGTGTCAAATACGCAGTATTTT. Translated, it gives CASSLAGTVSNTQYF.

This clone is a singleton in its sample. The genes are TRBV7-2 and TRBJ1-4; a weak D match, TRBD1 (6 bases). The CDR3 is 15 residues long. The V gene's germline CDR1 is SGHTA and CDR2 FQGNSA. V was clipped by 6 bases and J by 2 bases, with 13 bases between them. CDR3 amino acids: CASSPTGYTNEKLFF. The CDR3 bases are TGTGCCAGCAGTCCGACAGGATACACTAATGAAAAACTGTTTTTT. The full variable domain, its missing parts supplied by reference TRBV7-2 and TRBJ1-4, is GAGVSQSPSNKVTEKGKDVELRCDPISGHTALYWYRQSLGQGLEFLIYFQGNSAPDKSGLPSDRFSAERTGGSVSTLTIQRTQQEDSAVYLCASSPTGYTNEKLFFGSGTQLSVL.

This sequence joins TRBV9 and TRBJ2-2; D ambiguous. The CDR3 totals 15 residues. V was clipped by 0 bases and J by 2 bases, with 8 bases between them. CDR1 is SGDLS and CDR2 is YYNGEE in the germline V gene. The DNA of the CDR3 is TGTGCCAGCAGCGTAGGTCCTAGAAACACCGGGGAGCTGTTTTTT. This translates into CASSVGPRNTGELFF.

CDR3 nucleotides: TGTGCCAGCTCTAGCCTCTCCGGGACAGGATCACCCCTCCACTTT. Translated, it gives CASSSLSGTGSPLHF. The V gene is TRBV28, the J gene TRBJ1-6, with TRBD1 matching 8 bases. Germline lookup yields CDR1 MDHEN and CDR2 SYDVKM. CDR3 length: 15 amino acids. After removal of 8 bases from V and 10 bases from J, the junction contained 13 bases not matched to a gene.

This clone was seen a single time. This chain links TRBV6-6 with TRBJ2-7; no clear D. V lost 0 bases and J 2 bases, leaving 8 bases between the germline ends. The CDR3 loop spans 14 amino acids. Germline V gene sequence: CDR1 MNHNY, CDR2 SVGAGI (reference sequence). CDR3 sequence reads: CASSYSVSAYEQYF. For the CDR3, the DNA is TGTGCCAGCAGTTACTCGGTCAGTGCCTACGAGCAGTACTTC.

This clone was observed a few times. The chain links TRBV2 to TRBJ1-1; D remains unclear. The germline V and J ends were trimmed by 7 bases and 5 bases, with 11 bases remaining between them. This CDR3 spans 12 amino acids. Germline assignment: CDR1 SNHLY and CDR2 FYNNEI. CDR3 protein: CASNIRRTEAFF. The CDR3 nucleotides read TGTGCCAGCAACATCCGGAGGACTGAAGCTTTCTTT.

The J gene is TRBJ1-3, the V gene TRBV18; 7 bases agree with TRBD1. The junction had 9 bases not matched to a gene; V was cut back by 6 bases and J by 4 bases. CDR1 is KGHSH, CDR2 LQKENI, per germline. The CDR3 is 15 residues long. The CDR3 region has the DNA TGTGCCAGCTCGCGGGACAGCAACTACGGAAACACCATATATTTT. Protein: CASSRDSNYGNTIYF.

V gene TRBV30 combines with J gene TRBJ2-7; 10 positions agree with TRBD1. Germline V gene lookup returns CDR1 GTSNPN and CDR2 SVGIG (reference sequence). The CDR3 totals 13 residues. V shed 3 bases and J 9 bases; nucleotides not matched to a gene: 8. DNA of the CDR3: TGTGCCTGGAGCCCGACAGGGGGCGCGGGGCAGTACTTC. Protein sequence: CAWSPTGGAGQYF. The whole variable domain, filled in from reference TRBV30 and TRBJ2-7, reads SQTIHQWPATLVQPVGSPLSLECTVEGTSNPNLYWYRQAAGRGLQLLFYSVGIGQISSEVPQNLSASRPQDRQFILSSKKLLLSDSGFYLCAWSPTGGAGQYFGPGTRLTVT.

This clone was picked up one time. The rearrangement uses TRBV5-1 and TRBJ2-7, with TRBD2 identical over 9 bases. Germline V CDR1 and CDR2: SGHRS, YFSETQ. CDR3 length equals 16 residues. Trimming at V came to 0 bases and at J to 2 bases, leaving 6 bases not matched to a gene. CDR3 DNA sequence: TGCGCCAGCAGCTTGGGAGGACTAGCGACAACCTACGAGCAGTACTTC. It is translated as CASSLGGLATTYEQYF.

The gene calls are TRBV25-1 and TRBJ1-4, with 7 bases matching TRBD1. Germline trimming cut 7 bases from V and 6 bases from J; bases unmatched to any gene: 5. Germline CDR1 MGHDK, CDR2 SYGVNS. This CDR3 contains 13 residues. CDR3 amino acids: CASKRGLYEKLFF. For the CDR3, the DNA is TGTGCCAGCAAGAGGGGGCTTTATGAAAAACTGTTTTTT.

The chain recombines TRBV25-1 with TRBJ1-5, with 8 bases that match TRBD1. Germline values: CDR1 MGHDK, CDR2 SYGVNS. J lost 3 bases, V lost 4 bases, and 5 bases had no gene match. The CDR3 contains 15 residues. The DNA of the CDR3 is TGTGCCAGCAGTGCCTCACAGGGGGACAATCAGCCCCAGCATTTT. Protein: CASSASQGDNQPQHF.

The V and J genes are TRBV29-1 and TRBJ2-3; D possibly corresponds to TRBD1 (7 bases). Germline assignment: CDR1 SQVTM and CDR2 ANQGSEA. V was cut by 6 bases and J by 3 bases, with 19 bases left in between. The CDR3 is 15 amino acids. CDR3 in amino acids: CSVRGSGGLTDTQYF. The CDR3 DNA is TGCAGCGTCCGCGGCTCAGGGGGGTTGACAGATACGCAGTATTTT.